These T cell receptor beta chains were read from a single sample in a study of T cell repertoires in cytomegalovirus infection. TCRdb recomputed calls from the reads with MiXCR, one row per CDR3 protein. The data contain more than 400,000 distinct CDR3 sequences, about 25% of them singletons. The material sequenced was PBMCs. Receptors were obtained from a human donor in good health (CMV status not recorded). Some clones in this sample may be carry-over from other donors' samples. Both conserved end residues are part of each CDR3. The order of the fields is D gene, J gene, V gene, clone size, CDR3 protein, CDR3 DNA. D genes are given only for firm matches. Clone size, where shown, is once, few, many, or a class for clones that have expanded.

D gene: TRBD2; J gene: TRBJ2-1; V gene: TRBV7-9; clone size: -; CDR3 protein: CASSPGTSGRVDEQFF; CDR3 DNA: TGTGCCAGCAGCCCCGGGACTAGCGGGAGAGTCGATGAGCAGTTCTTC
D gene: TRBD1; J gene: TRBJ2-2; V gene: TRBV6-2/TRBV6-3; clone size: -; CDR3 protein: CASSRTGYGGELFF; CDR3 DNA: TGTGCCAGCAGTAGGACAGGGTACGGCGGGGAGCTGTTTTTT
D gene: TRBD1; J gene: TRBJ2-5; V gene: TRBV6-2/TRBV6-3; clone size: -; CDR3 protein: CASSGTAQETQYF; CDR3 DNA: TGTGCCAGCTCTGGGACAGCTCAAGAGACCCAGTACTTC
D gene: TRBD1; J gene: TRBJ2-1; V gene: TRBV12-3/TRBV12-4; clone size: -; CDR3 protein: CASRSPGQGATAGSYNEQFF; CDR3 DNA: TGTGCCAGCAGGAGCCCCGGACAGGGGGCGACGGCGGGTTCCTACAATGAGCAGTTCTTC
D gene: -; J gene: TRBJ1-4; V gene: TRBV7-6; clone size: few; CDR3 protein: CASSSLGINEKLFF; CDR3 DNA: TGTGCCAGCAGCTCCCTTGGGATTAATGAAAAACTGTTTTTT
D gene: TRBD1; J gene: TRBJ2-4; V gene: TRBV7-2; clone size: many; CDR3 protein: CASRTGGKNIQYF; CDR3 DNA: TGTGCCAGCAGGACAGGGGGCAAAAACATTCAGTACTTC
D gene: -; J gene: TRBJ2-1; V gene: TRBV28; clone size: many; CDR3 protein: CASSFPAGTEQFF; CDR3 DNA: TGTGCCAGCAGTTTCCCAGCGGGGACAGAGCAGTTCTTC
D gene: TRBD2; J gene: TRBJ2-3; V gene: TRBV7-2; clone size: few; CDR3 protein: CASSLALLAGVDTQYF; CDR3 DNA: TGTGCCAGCAGCTTAGCGCTACTAGCGGGAGTTGATACGCAGTATTTT
D gene: TRBD1; J gene: TRBJ1-2; V gene: TRBV11-2; clone size: few; CDR3 protein: CASSLRPGQGAYGYTF; CDR3 DNA: TGTGCCAGCAGTCTCCGACCGGGACAGGGGGCATATGGCTACACCTTC
D gene: -; J gene: TRBJ1-4; V gene: TRBV15; clone size: few; CDR3 protein: CATGPNEKLFF; CDR3 DNA: TGTGCCACCGGGCCTAATGAAAAACTGTTTTTT
D gene: TRBD1; J gene: TRBJ2-1; V gene: TRBV18; clone size: -; CDR3 protein: CASSPLGQGSYNEQFF; CDR3 DNA: TGTGCCAGCTCACCACTTGGACAGGGTTCCTACAATGAGCAGTTCTTC
D gene: TRBD1; J gene: TRBJ2-3; V gene: TRBV15; clone size: few; CDR3 protein: CATSRDFDRVQFF; CDR3 DNA: TGTGCCACCAGCAGAGACTTTGACAGGGTACAGTTTTTT
D gene: TRBD2; J gene: TRBJ2-7; V gene: TRBV28; clone size: -; CDR3 protein: CATWGGISYEQYF; CDR3 DNA: TGTGCCACGTGGGGGGGAATCTCCTACGAGCAGTACTTC
D gene: -; J gene: TRBJ1-1; V gene: TRBV14; clone size: -; CDR3 protein: CASSQGGHKNTEAFF; CDR3 DNA: TGTGCCAGCAGCCAAGGGGGACATAAGAACACTGAAGCTTTCTTT